These T cell receptor beta chains were read from a single sample in a study of shared clonotypes between healthy human individuals. Libraries were prepared by immunoSEQ multiplex PCR; TCRdb keeps only in-frame clonotypes and omits some of them. The sample comprises about 1 million clones, about 75% of which are singletons, and about 1.5% rests with the top ten. Input material: memory CD4+ T cells sorted from blood. The receptors derive from a man between 18 and 35 years old in good health. The CDR3 runs from the conserved cysteine through the conserved F or W.

cdr3_aa	v_call	j_call
CASRPRGAGPDTQYF	TRBV6-6	TRBJ2-3
CAISEYGEDNEKLFF	TRBV10-3	TRBJ1-4
CASSQINEKLFF	TRBV28	TRBJ1-4
CASSRGQFYGYTF	TRBV4-1	TRBJ1-2
CASSLSKGQGSYEQYF	TRBV27	TRBJ2-7
CATRVSTNEKLFF	TRBV5-4	TRBJ1-4
CASSPHRRGGGSLYTGELFF	TRBV9	TRBJ2-2
CASSRAGTGNHEQYF	TRBV14	TRBJ2-7
CAWTGYDGAFF	TRBV30	TRBJ1-1
CASSSGTSGRRVETQYF	TRBV19	TRBJ2-5
CASSPSRRQGPRYGYTF	TRBV5-4	TRBJ1-2
CASKVLRTGNTEAFF	TRBV2	TRBJ1-1
CASGKDPIWNTEAFF	TRBV5-6	TRBJ1-1
CAWSGGSGQYGYTF	TRBV30	TRBJ1-2
CASRPREVSYEQYF	TRBV27	TRBJ2-7
CASSYRQGQSGGYTF	TRBV28	TRBJ1-2
CASSPQDVDGYTF	TRBV18	TRBJ1-2
CASSLVGTAGTGELFF	TRBV5-1	TRBJ2-2
CSVVLASGGNTGELFF	TRBV29-1	TRBJ2-2
CASSQARVALHF	TRBV4-1	TRBJ1-6
CASSGDRVMVGSTGELFF	TRBV2	TRBJ2-2
CASSLAGLDTEKLFF	TRBV5-5	TRBJ1-4
CASSPRDSPDTQYF	TRBV5-4	TRBJ2-3
CASSAGMGNTEAFF	TRBV2	TRBJ1-1
CASSFQGGGYTF	TRBV7-9	TRBJ1-2
CASSLSSGQGINYGYTF	TRBV28	TRBJ1-2
CASSERGTGGGYTF	TRBV2	TRBJ1-2
CAWSVQYNGYTF	TRBV30	TRBJ1-2
CASNEGALDYGYTF	TRBV5-4	TRBJ1-2
CASSAGTGGSGANVLTF	TRBV28	TRBJ2-6
CAISEVQLTDTQYF	TRBV10-3	TRBJ2-3
CASRRDWANEKLFF	TRBV5-8	TRBJ1-4
CASSLTDTIYGYTF	TRBV5-1	TRBJ1-2
CASIPGGRIYEQYF	TRBV6-5	TRBJ2-7
CASSRPGLLQETQYF	TRBV13	TRBJ2-5
CASSLPGQGERSYEQYF	TRBV27	TRBJ2-7
CASGTANNSPLHF	TRBV19	TRBJ1-6
CAWSKADSNQPQHF	TRBV30	TRBJ1-5
CAISDGGLNNSPLHF	TRBV10-3	TRBJ1-6
CASSPRGGDEKLFF	TRBV5-1	TRBJ1-4
CASSAYPIAGGQRNTIYF	TRBV2	TRBJ1-3
CASSADTLYNSPLHF	TRBV27	TRBJ1-6
CAWSPPGVRESNEQFF	TRBV30	TRBJ2-1
CASSTTSGRAAGELFF	TRBV5-4	TRBJ2-2
CASSQGGGTSFSSSYNEQFF	TRBV14	TRBJ2-1
CASSTRPSLPQHF	TRBV7-2	TRBJ1-5
CASTDRTGMRTEAFF	TRBV6-5	TRBJ1-1
CSVVIRAGTIYF	TRBV29-1	TRBJ1-3
CASSPPMGFEAFF	TRBV18	TRBJ1-1
CASSPARETQYF	TRBV5-1	TRBJ2-5